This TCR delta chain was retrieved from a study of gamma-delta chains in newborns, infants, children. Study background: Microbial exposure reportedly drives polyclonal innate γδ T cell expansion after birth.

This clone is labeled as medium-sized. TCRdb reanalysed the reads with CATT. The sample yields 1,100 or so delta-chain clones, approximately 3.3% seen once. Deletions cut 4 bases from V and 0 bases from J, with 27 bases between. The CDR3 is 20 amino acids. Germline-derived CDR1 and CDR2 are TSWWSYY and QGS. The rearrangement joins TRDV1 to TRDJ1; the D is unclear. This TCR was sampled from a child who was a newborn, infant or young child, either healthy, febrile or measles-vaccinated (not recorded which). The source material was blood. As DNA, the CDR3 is TGTGCTCTTGGGGGTCTTCAAAGGAGGGAACGGGCATATCACACCGATAAACTCATCTTT. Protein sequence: CALGGLQRRERAYHTDKLIF.